The 28 T cell receptor beta chains in this list originate from one sample, sequenced in a study of T cells expressing NK-cell markers. TCRdb reprocessed the 5' RACE reads and stores each CDR3 protein as one record, lacking DNA. This sample's table has about half a million distinct CDR3 sequences. Sequencing was done on a sample of blood T cells: a sorted CD56 or NKG2C T cell subset, CD4+ or CD8+ T cells, or bulk PBMC T cells (not recorded which). The receptors derive from a woman aged 45-65 years in good health.

The chain carries TRBV5-1 and TRBJ1-2; with no DNA, the TCRdb D assignment of TRBD1 cannot be verified. Germline CDR1 is SGHRS and CDR2 is YFSETQ. This CDR3 is 14 amino acids long. CDR3 amino acids: CASSLGGRDYGYTF.

The V gene is TRBV5-1, the J gene TRBJ2-5; TCRdb's assignment of TRBD1 cannot be checked, as there is no DNA. The CDR3 is 13 amino acids. CDR1 and CDR2 (germline): SGHRS, YFSETQ. Here the CDR3 reads CASSWTGGRTQYF.

This sequence joins TRBV20-1 and TRBJ1-1; TCRdb outputs TRBD1, but without DNA this stays unchecked. This CDR3 is built from 14 residues. Germline CDR1 is DFQATT and CDR2 is SNEGSKA (reference sequence). The CDR3: CSATGQGVDTEAFF.

V usage is TRBV3-1 and J usage is TRBJ2-5; absent DNA, TCRdb's TRBD1 call cannot be checked. The CDR3 consists of 16 residues. Germline V gene lookup returns CDR1 LGHDT and CDR2 YNNKEL (reference sequence). The CDR3 region is CASSDRGRITGETQYF.

V usage is TRBV5-1 and J usage is TRBJ1-3; with no DNA, the TCRdb D assignment of TRBD1 cannot be verified. CDR1 and CDR2 from the germline V gene are SGHRS and YFSETQ. The CDR3 runs 17 residues. The CDR3 here is CASSFGGDKGSGNTIYF.

The chain has TRBV24-1 and TRBJ2-3; the D call from TCRdb, TRBD1, cannot be confirmed without DNA. The V gene's germline CDR1 is KGHDR and CDR2 SFDVKD. This CDR3 spans 17 amino acids. The CDR3 loop is CATSDFLGGFGADTQYF.

The chain joins TRBV18 to TRBJ2-5; absent DNA, TCRdb's TRBD1 call cannot be checked. Germline loops: CDR1 KGHSH, CDR2 LQKENI. This CDR3 region has 13 residues. CDR3 region: CASSPGGEETQYF.

The genes are TRBV5-6 and TRBJ2-5; the D call of TRBD1 rests on TCRdb alone, since no DNA is present to check it. This CDR3 has 15 amino acids. Per germline, CDR1 SGHDT and CDR2 YYEEEE. The CDR3 loop reads CASSLGQGAWETQYF.

The J gene is TRBJ2-3, the V gene TRBV20-1. The CDR3 is made up of 11 amino acids. The germline gives CDR1 DFQATT, CDR2 SNEGSKA (reference sequence). CDR3 amino acids: CSAWSHDTQYF.

The V gene is TRBV7-9, the J gene TRBJ1-1; with no DNA, the TCRdb D assignment of TRBD1 cannot be verified. Germline V CDR1 and CDR2: SEHNR, FQNEAQ (reference sequence). The CDR3 loop spans 15 amino acids. The CDR3: CASRPPGHLNTEAFF.

V and J are TRBV5-1 and TRBJ2-7; there is no DNA to check the TCRdb D call of TRBD2. The V gene's germline CDR1 is SGHRS and CDR2 YFSETQ. The CDR3 consists of 15 residues. CDR3 sequence: CASSLNLAGVEEQYF.

The gene calls are TRBV6-1 and TRBJ1-1. This CDR3 region has 14 residues. Germline V gene data show CDR1 as MNHNS and CDR2 as SASEGT. The CDR3 loop is CASSERQTPTEAFF.

The CDR3 sequence is CASSFRKGLGNIQYF. J is TRBJ2-4 and V is TRBV7-9; TCRdb proposes TRBD1, but this gene call is untestable without DNA. The germline CDR1 and CDR2 sequences are SEHNR and FQNEAQ (reference sequence). The CDR3 spans 15 residues. The full variable domain, with the rest looked up from reference TRBV7-9 and TRBJ2-4, is DTGVSQNPRHKITKRGQNVTFRCDPISEHNRLYWYRQTLGQGPEFLTYFQNEAQLEKSRLLSDRFSAERPKGSFSTLEIQRTEQGDSAMYLCASSFRKGLGNIQYFGAGTRLSVL.

V gene TRBV6-5 combines with J gene TRBJ2-1; no DNA is available, so the TRBD2 call from TCRdb remains unchecked. The germline CDR1 and CDR2 sequences are MNHEY and SVGAGI. The CDR3 sequence is 16 residues long. CDR3 in amino acids: CASSYRGISSYNEQFF.

This chain links TRBV20-1 with TRBJ2-1; as DNA is missing, the TRBD2 call by TCRdb cannot be tested. The germline V gene has CDR1 DFQATT and CDR2 SNEGSKA (reference sequence). The CDR3 runs to 14 residues. The CDR3 sequence: CSAPLAGGDNEQFF.

The rearrangement links TRBV10-2 to TRBJ2-1; TCRdb indicates TRBD2, and absent DNA this call remains unverified. The CDR3 extends over 16 amino acids. Germline-derived CDR1 and CDR2 are WSHSY and SAAADI. This CDR3 reads CASRSLAGTWVHEQFF.

The V call is TRBV20-1, the J call TRBJ2-1; TCRdb picks TRBD1, but there is no DNA to check that call. The CDR3 loop spans 12 amino acids. Germline loops: CDR1 DFQATT, CDR2 SNEGSKA (reference sequence). The CDR3 loop reads CSARASGHQQFF.

The chain links TRBV30 to TRBJ2-1; TCRdb's D gene call, TRBD2, goes unchecked for lack of DNA. Germline values: CDR1 GTSNPN, CDR2 SVGIG (reference sequence). The length of the CDR3 is 14 residues. The CDR3 loop reads CAWKSASGNGEQFF.

The chain joins TRBV4-1 to TRBJ1-1. This CDR3 spans 17 amino acids. Germline assignment: CDR1 MGHRA and CDR2 YSYEKL. The CDR3 sequence is CASIVRDLISVGTEAFF.

The chain carries TRBV10-3 and TRBJ1-6. This CDR3 is 13 amino acids long. Per the germline V gene, CDR1 is ENHRY and CDR2 is SYGVKD. CDR3 amino acids: CATRTAGNSPLHF.

CDR3 sequence reads: CSPSGASGPNNEQFF. The V and J genes are TRBV20-1 and TRBJ2-1; TCRdb lists TRBD2, though no DNA is available to test this call. The CDR3 is 15 amino acids. The germline V gene has CDR1 DFQATT and CDR2 SNEGSKA (reference sequence).

The V call is TRBV20-1, the J call TRBJ2-1; TCRdb proposes TRBD1, but this gene call is untestable without DNA. Germline loops: CDR1 DFQATT, CDR2 SNEGSKA (reference sequence). The CDR3 runs to 16 residues. The CDR3 reads CSASFPQIGLSNEQFF.

The chain links TRBV7-9 to TRBJ2-3; TCRdb's D gene call, TRBD2, goes unchecked for lack of DNA. The CDR3 consists of 15 residues. Germline-derived CDR1 and CDR2 are SEHNR and FQNEAQ (reference sequence). The CDR3 region is CASSVQGLGEDTQYF.

The chain has TRBV11-3 and TRBJ1-1; the TCRdb D gene call, TRBD1, has no DNA to confirm it. Germline CDR1 and CDR2: SGHNT and YENEEA. This CDR3 spans 17 amino acids. The chain's CDR3 is CASSLRAAPGQGIKAFF.

The CDR3 sequence: CSAGGVRSNQPQHF. This chain connects TRBV20-1 to TRBJ1-5; TCRdb picks TRBD1, but there is no DNA to check that call. The germline V gene has CDR1 DFQATT and CDR2 SNEGSKA (reference sequence). The CDR3 has 14 residues.

The CDR3 sequence is CASSWTSYYGYTF. The rearrangement joins TRBV27 to TRBJ1-2; TCRdb proposes TRBD1, but this gene call is untestable without DNA. CDR1 is MNHEY, CDR2 SMNVEV, per germline (reference sequence). The CDR3 totals 13 residues.

The chain joins TRBV10-3 to TRBJ2-3. This CDR3 comprises 15 residues. Per the germline V gene, CDR1 is ENHRY and CDR2 is SYGVKD. CDR3 region: CAISDWRSSTDTQYF.

The chain links TRBV12-3 or TRBV12-4 to TRBJ2-2; without DNA, the TCRdb call of TRBD2 cannot be checked. The CDR3 loop spans 14 amino acids. Here the CDR3 reads CASNIREGTGELFF.